This TCR beta chain was retrieved from a study of T cell responses to AZD1222 COVID-19 vaccine. Study background: Combined were second doses at about 4 or about 12 weeks. Study results and limitations: Seropositive at baseline were only a handful of AZD1222 recipients. All repertoire sampling was performed exclusively after the peak T cell response.

The protocol was immunoSEQ multiplex PCR, while the TCRdb copy is restricted to in-frame clones and leaves out a portion. The sample has about 80,000 clones; about 85% are singletons. The CDR3 length is 18 residues. The trim removed 1 base at V and 8 bases at J, leaving 14 bases unmatched. Germline-derived CDR1 and CDR2 are MGHRA and YSYEKL. With respect to this clone: Its antigen is as yet unknown.

The source was peripheral blood, collected on day 0 of AZD1222 vaccination. The chain carries TRBV4-1 and TRBJ2-1; 10 bases are a match to TRBD2. The clonotype was recovered from an adult in good health. CDR3 sequence reads: CASSQATMGLAGVDEQFF. The CDR3 DNA reads as TGCGCCAGCAGCCAAGCGACGATGGGCCTAGCGGGAGTAGATGAGCAGTTCTTC.